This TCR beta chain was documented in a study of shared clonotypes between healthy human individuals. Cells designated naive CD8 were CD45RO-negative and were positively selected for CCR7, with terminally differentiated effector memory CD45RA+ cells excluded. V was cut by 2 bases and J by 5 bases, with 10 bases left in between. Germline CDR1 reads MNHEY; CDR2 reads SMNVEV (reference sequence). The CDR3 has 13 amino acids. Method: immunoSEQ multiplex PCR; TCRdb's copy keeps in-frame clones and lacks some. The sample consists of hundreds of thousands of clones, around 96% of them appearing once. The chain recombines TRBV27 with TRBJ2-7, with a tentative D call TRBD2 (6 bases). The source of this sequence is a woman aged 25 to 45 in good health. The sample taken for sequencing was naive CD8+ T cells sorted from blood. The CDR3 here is CASSLAGSDEQYF. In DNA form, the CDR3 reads TGTGCCAGCAGTTTAGCGGGGAGTGACGAGCAGTACTTC.